This T cell receptor beta chain was sequenced in a study of blood T cells in healthy people across ages. Together with a sample-barcoded 5' primer, a J-beta primer mix was included in a second PCR lasting about 7 to 12 cycles. TCRdb itself ran the 5' RACE reads through MiXCR, one entry per CDR3 protein. This sample carries fewer than 800,000 distinct CDR3 sequences, 20% to 25% of them seen once, and the ten largest clones take 9.4%. Caucasian, healthy and from Russia, the donors were aged between about 6 and 100. Isolated PBMCs totaled at least 6 million in each sample. This clonotype was found many times. Its target is unknown. Study-wide points: With unsorted PBMCs, a conclusive comparison of naive versus antigen-experienced cells was not possible.

This CDR3 contains 14 residues. V lost 4 bases to trimming and J lost 6 bases; unmatched junction nucleotides: 2. CDR1 is SGHTA and CDR2 is FQGTGA in the germline V gene. The data were also submitted as part of a second study, on T cells of mothers and their children.

This sequence joins TRBV7-3 and TRBJ1-6; 8 bases map to TRBD1. The origin of this receptor is a boy aged 5-17 years in good health. Material: blood. Written as DNA, the CDR3 is TGTGCCAGCAGCTCGACAGGGGTTAATTCACCCCTCCACTTT. This encodes CASSSTGVNSPLHF. The full variable domain, its missing parts supplied by reference TRBV7-3 and TRBJ1-6, is GAGVSQTPSNKVTEKGKYVELRCDPISGHTALYWYRQSLGQGPEFLIYFQGTGAADDSGLPNDRFFAVRPEGSVSTLKIQRTERGDSAVYLCASSSTGVNSPLHFGNGTRLTVT.